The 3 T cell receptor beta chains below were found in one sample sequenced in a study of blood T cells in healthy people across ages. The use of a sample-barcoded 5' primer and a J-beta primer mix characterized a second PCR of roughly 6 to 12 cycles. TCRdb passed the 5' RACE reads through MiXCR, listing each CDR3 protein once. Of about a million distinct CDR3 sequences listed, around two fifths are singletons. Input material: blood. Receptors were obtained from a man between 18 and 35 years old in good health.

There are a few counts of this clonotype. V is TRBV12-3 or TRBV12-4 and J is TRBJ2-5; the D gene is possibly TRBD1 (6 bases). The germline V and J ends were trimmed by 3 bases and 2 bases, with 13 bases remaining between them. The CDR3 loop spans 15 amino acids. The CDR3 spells CASSFQAGVQETQYF. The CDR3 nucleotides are TGTGCCAGCAGTTTTCAGGCAGGGGTTCAAGAGACCCAGTACTTC.

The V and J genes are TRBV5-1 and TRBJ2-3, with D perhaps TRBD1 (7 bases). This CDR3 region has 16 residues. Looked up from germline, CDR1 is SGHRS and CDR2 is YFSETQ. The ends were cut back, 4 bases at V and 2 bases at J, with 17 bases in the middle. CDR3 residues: CASSLGGDRPTDTQYF. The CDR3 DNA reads TGCGCCAGCAGCCTCGGCGGGGACAGACCCACAGATACGCAGTATTTT.

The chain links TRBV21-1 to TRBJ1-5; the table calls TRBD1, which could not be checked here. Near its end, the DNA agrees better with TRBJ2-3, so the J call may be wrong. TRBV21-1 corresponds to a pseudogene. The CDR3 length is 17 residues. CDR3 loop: CASSFRTGESSNQPQYF. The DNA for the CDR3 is TGTGCCAGCAGCTTTCGGACAGGGGAGTCGAGCAATCAGCCCCAGTATTTT.